Sequencing of this T cell receptor beta chain was carried out in a study of T cells expressing NK-cell markers. Looking at the study overall: Cells sorted as CD3+CD56+NKG2C+, CD3+CD56+NKG2C- and CD3+CD56-NKG2C+ T cells supplied the TCR beta repertoires. Seven donors tested HCMV-seropositive and one tested seronegative among the eight sequenced.

The authors generated TCR beta cDNA through 5'RACE template switching with UMIs. TCRdb reprocessed the 5' RACE reads, with one entry per CDR3 protein and no DNA. The record lists a few hundred thousand distinct CDR3 sequences, of which the ten most abundant hold about 0.4%. This clonotype was sampled from a man between 18 and 35 years old in good health. Specimen: blood T cells: a sorted CD56 or NKG2C T cell subset, CD4+ or CD8+ T cells, or bulk PBMC T cells (not recorded which).

CDR3 loop: CASSRSTGSYEQYF. The rearrangement links TRBV7-2 to TRBJ2-7; TCRdb lists TRBD1, though no DNA is available to test this call. This CDR3 comprises 14 residues. The germline V gene encodes CDR1 SGHTA and CDR2 FQGNSA.